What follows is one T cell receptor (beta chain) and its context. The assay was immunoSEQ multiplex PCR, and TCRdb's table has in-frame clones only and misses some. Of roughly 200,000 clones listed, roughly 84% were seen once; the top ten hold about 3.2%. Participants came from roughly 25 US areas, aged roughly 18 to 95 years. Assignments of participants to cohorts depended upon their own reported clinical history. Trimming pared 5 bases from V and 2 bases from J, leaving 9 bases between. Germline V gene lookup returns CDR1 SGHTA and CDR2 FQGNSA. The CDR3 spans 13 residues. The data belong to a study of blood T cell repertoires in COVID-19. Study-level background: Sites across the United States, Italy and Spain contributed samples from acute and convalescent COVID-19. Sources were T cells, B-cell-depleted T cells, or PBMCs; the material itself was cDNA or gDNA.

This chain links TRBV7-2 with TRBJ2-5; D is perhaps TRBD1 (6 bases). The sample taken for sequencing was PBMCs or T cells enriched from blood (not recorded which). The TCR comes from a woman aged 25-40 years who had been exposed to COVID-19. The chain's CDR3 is CASSRDTQETQYF. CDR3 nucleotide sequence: TGTGCCAGCAGCCGGGACACTCAAGAGACCCAGTACTTC.